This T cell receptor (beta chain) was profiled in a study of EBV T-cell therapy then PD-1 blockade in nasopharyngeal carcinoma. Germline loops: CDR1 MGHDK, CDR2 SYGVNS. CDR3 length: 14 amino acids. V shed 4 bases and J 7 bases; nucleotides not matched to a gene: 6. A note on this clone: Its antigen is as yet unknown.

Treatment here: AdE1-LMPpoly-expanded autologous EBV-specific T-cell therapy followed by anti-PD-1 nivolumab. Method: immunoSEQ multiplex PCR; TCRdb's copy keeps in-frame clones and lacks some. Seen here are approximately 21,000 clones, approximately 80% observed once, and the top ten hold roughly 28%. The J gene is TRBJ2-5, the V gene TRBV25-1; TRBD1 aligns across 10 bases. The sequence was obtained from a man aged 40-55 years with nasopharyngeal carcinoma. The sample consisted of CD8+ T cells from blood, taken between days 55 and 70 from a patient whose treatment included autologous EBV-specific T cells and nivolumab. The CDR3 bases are TGTGCCAGCAGTGGGGGGACAGGGGAAAGGACCCAGTACTTC. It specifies CASSGGTGERTQYF.